The rows below give T cell receptor beta chains drawn from one sample of a study of radiotherapy plus CTLA-4 blockade in lung cancer. Clones were sequenced by immunoSEQ multiplex PCR, and TCRdb holds only the in-frame ones, with some missing. The sample records roughly 66,000 clones, approximately 80% being singletons. This sample comprised peripheral blood, obtained from a patient treated with radiotherapy plus ipilimumab. All receptors derive from a human donor with non-small cell lung cancer who had a partial response to radiotherapy plus ipilimumab. CDR3s include the opening cysteine and the closing phenylalanine or tryptophan. D genes are given only for firm matches. Only some rows state a clone size, as once, few, many or a class for expanded clones.

TRBD1	TRBV19	-	TRBJ1-2	CASSIDSRTGGAPYGYTF	TGTGCCAGTAGTATAGATTCTCGAACAGGGGGCGCTCCCTATGGCTACACCTTC
-	TRBV18	-	TRBJ2-2	CASSPGQHTGELFF	TGTGCCAGCTCACCGGGGCAGCACACCGGGGAGCTGTTTTTT
TRBD2	TRBV27	once	TRBJ2-3	CASSLSGVAGVLTDTQYF	TGTGCCAGCAGTTTATCGGGGGTAGCGGGAGTACTCACAGATACGCAGTATTTT
TRBD1	TRBV18	-	TRBJ2-7	CASSEVGQGREQYF	TGTGCCAGTTCCGAGGTGGGACAGGGAAGGGAGCAGTACTTC
TRBD2	TRBV6-1	-	TRBJ2-3	CASSEVASGRAVGTDTQYF	TGTGCCAGCAGTGAAGTGGCTAGCGGGAGGGCCGTGGGGACAGATACGCAGTATTTT
TRBD1	TRBV10-3	-	TRBJ1-5	CAISGTGADQPQHF	TGTGCCATCAGTGGGACAGGGGCGGATCAGCCCCAGCATTTT
TRBD1	TRBV5-1	-	TRBJ1-4	CASSSGTGISDEKLFF	TGCGCCAGCAGCTCCGGGACAGGAATTTCGGATGAAAAACTGTTTTTT
-	TRBV5-1	-	TRBJ2-1	CASSGNSGNEQFF	TGCGCCAGCAGCGGTAATAGCGGCAATGAGCAGTTCTTC
-	TRBV5-4	-	TRBJ1-5	CASSVDSNQPQHF	TGTGCCAGCAGCGTGGACAGTAATCAGCCCCAGCATTTT
TRBD2	TRBV7-2	-	TRBJ2-1	CASSYGLANYNEQFF	TGTGCCAGCAGCTACGGACTAGCGAACTACAATGAGCAGTTCTTC
TRBD1	TRBV28	-	TRBJ2-7	CASSPGGFLSYEQYF	TGTGCCAGCAGTCCAGGGGGATTCCTCTCCTACGAGCAGTACTTC
TRBD2	TRBV29-1	-	TRBJ2-1	CSVETSGRNEQFF	TGCAGCGTTGAGACTAGCGGGAGGAATGAGCAGTTCTTC
-	TRBV7-6	-	TRBJ1-5	CASSLTPGNSNQPQHF	TGTGCCAGCAGCTTAACTCCGGGGAATAGCAATCAGCCCCAGCATTTT
TRBD1	TRBV28	-	TRBJ1-2	CASSSGQGRTNYGYTF	TGTGCCAGCAGTTCGGGACAGGGAAGGACCAACTATGGCTACACCTTC
-	TRBV18	-	TRBJ2-3	CASSPDRARGPDTQYF	TGTGCCAGCTCACCGGATAGGGCCAGGGGTCCAGATACGCAGTATTTT
-	TRBV7-2	-	TRBJ1-5	CASSLGPYSNQPQHF	TGTGCCAGCAGCTTAGGCCCCTATAGCAATCAGCCCCAGCATTTT
-	TRBV6-4	-	TRBJ1-5	CASRGHNSPRPQHF	TGTGCCAGCAGAGGACACAATAGCCCCAGGCCCCAGCATTTT
TRBD2	TRBV30	-	TRBJ2-1	CASRLAGGLYEQFF	TGTGCCTCCAGACTAGCGGGAGGGCTATATGAGCAGTTCTTC
-	TRBV19	-	TRBJ2-3	CASTPGRNAGDTQYF	TGTGCCAGTACCCCCGGGCGGAACGCGGGAGATACGCAGTATTTT
-	TRBV7-6	-	TRBJ2-3	CASSRGRGTDTQYF	TGTGCCAGCAGCCGGGGGAGGGGGACAGATACGCAGTATTTT
TRBD1	TRBV27	-	TRBJ2-4	CASSTLGQTKNIQYF	TGTGCCAGCTCTACCCTGGGACAGACCAAAAACATTCAGTACTTC
TRBD1	TRBV9	-	TRBJ2-7	CASSVAGTVAYEQYF	TGTGCCAGCAGCGTGGCTGGGACAGTAGCCTACGAGCAGTACTTC
TRBD1	TRBV19	-	TRBJ2-7	CASSIGGGPDEQYF	TGTGCCAGTAGTATAGGAGGGGGCCCAGACGAGCAGTACTTC
-	TRBV18	-	TRBJ2-7	CASSPQGGAYEQYF	TGTGCCAGCTCACCACAAGGGGGGGCCTACGAGCAGTACTTC
-	TRBV18	-	TRBJ1-2	CASSPRTLGTVYGYTF	TGTGCCAGCTCACCACGGACATTGGGAACGGTCTATGGCTACACCTTC
-	TRBV29-1	-	TRBJ2-3	CSGGADTQYF	TGCAGCGGAGGCGCAGATACGCAGTATTTT
-	TRBV7-9	-	TRBJ1-5	CASSLGGGGNQPQHF	TGTGCCAGCAGCTTAGGGGGGGGTGGCAATCAGCCCCAGCATTTT
-	TRBV28	-	TRBJ2-6	CASSPPSSGANVLTF	TGTGCCAGCAGTCCTCCCTCCTCTGGGGCCAACGTCCTGACTTTC
-	TRBV7-2	-	TRBJ2-3	CASSSGTRPSSTDTQYF	TGTGCCAGCAGCTCCGGGACTCGCCCGAGTAGCACAGATACGCAGTATTTT
TRBD1	TRBV2	once	TRBJ1-4	CATSLRQGRNEKLFF	TGTGCCACCTCACTCAGACAGGGACGTAATGAAAAACTGTTTTTT
TRBD1	TRBV9	-	TRBJ2-7	CASSAARTGGIYEQYF	TGTGCCAGCAGCGCCGCCAGGACAGGGGGCATATACGAGCAGTACTTC
-	TRBV6-5	-	TRBJ1-6	CASSYGATAWSPLHF	TGTGCCAGCAGTTACGGGGCGACTGCTTGGTCACCCCTCCACTTT
-	TRBV6-6	-	TRBJ1-5	CASSPNRDLQPQHF	TGTGCCAGCAGCCCTAACAGGGACCTTCAGCCCCAGCATTTT
TRBD1	TRBV19	-	TRBJ2-7	CASSISPRQGLHEQYF	TGTGCCAGTAGTATCAGCCCCAGACAGGGATTGCACGAGCAGTACTTC
-	TRBV27	-	TRBJ2-2	CASRLIGSNTGELFF	TGTGCCAGCAGGCTGATCGGTTCGAACACCGGGGAGCTGTTTTTT
-	TRBV18	-	TRBJ2-3	CASSPPGTGGDTQYF	TGTGCCAGCTCACCGCCCGGGACGGGGGGCGATACGCAGTATTTT
TRBD2	TRBV10-3	-	TRBJ2-5	CAISGTSGRETQYF	TGTGCCATCAGTGGGACTAGCGGGAGAGAGACCCAGTACTTC
TRBD2	TRBV10-3	-	TRBJ2-1	CAISGTSGTNEQFF	TGTGCCATCAGTGGGACTAGCGGGACCAATGAGCAGTTCTTC
TRBD2	TRBV11-2	-	TRBJ2-7	CASSLYPGTSGSYEQYF	TGTGCCAGCAGCTTATACCCTGGGACTAGCGGGAGCTACGAGCAGTACTTC
TRBD1	TRBV19	-	TRBJ2-5	CASSTRQGVRETQYF	TGTGCCAGTAGTACCCGGCAGGGGGTCAGGGAGACCCAGTACTTC
-	TRBV27	-	TRBJ1-1	CARSRTPNTEAFF	TGTGCCAGGTCACGGACTCCGAACACTGAAGCTTTCTTT